Described below is a single T cell receptor beta chain sequence and its context. The data were obtained in a study of blood T cell repertoires in COVID-19. Background on the study: Samples representing acute and convalescent COVID-19 were sourced from the United States, Italy and Spain. Sources were T cells, B-cell-depleted T cells, or PBMCs; the material itself was cDNA or gDNA.

Sequencing used immunoSEQ multiplex PCR; TCRdb keeps in-frame clones, though not all of them. The table records more than 300,000 clones, 80% to 90% of them present only once. Between the trimmed V and J ends, which lost 4 bases and 4 bases, there was a span of 11 bases. CDR1 and CDR2 from the germline V gene are SGHRS and YFSETQ. CDR3 size: 13 residues. Sequenced: PBMCs or T cells enriched from blood (not recorded which). This rearrangement joins TRBV5-1 to TRBJ1-2; D gene uncertain. This TCR was recovered from a man in his forties in a cohort exposed to, infected with or recovered from COVID-19 (not recorded which). The CDR3 DNA reads as TGCGCCAGCAGCCCAGGCCACCTCTATGGCTACACCTTC. It is translated as CASSPGHLYGYTF. The whole variable domain, remainder taken from reference TRBV5-1 and TRBJ1-2, is KAGVTQTPRYLIKTRGQQVTLSCSPISGHRSVSWYQQTPGQGLQFLFEYFSETQRNKGNFPGRFSGRQFSNSRSEMNVSTLELGDSALYLCASSPGHLYGYTFGSGTRLTVV.